The present entry profiles one T cell receptor (beta chain) with its context. What it binds is not known. CDR1 is SGHRS and CDR2 is YFSETQ in the germline V gene. This CDR3 spans 17 amino acids. The V end lost 2 bases, the J end lost 0 bases, and 12 bases lay between the germline ends. Sequencing templates came from extracted RNA that was reverse transcribed into cDNA. Using immunoSEQ multiplex PCR, the repertoire was profiled, and TCRdb retains in-frame clones only, with some absent. This sample has under 130,000 clones, with less than 70% found just once. The sample originates from a study of CD8+ T cells in alopecia areata. Whole-study findings and limits: Sequence data from scalp samples additionally include resident alphabeta T cells of normal skin. Higher clonality than in normal scalp was seen in lesional scalp, especially alopecia totalis/universalis. TCR sharing was clearer in mice than between patients, perhaps partly owing to patient HLA diversity.

The TCR was taken from a human donor in good health. Material for sequencing was CD4+ T cells sorted from blood. The chain joins TRBV5-1 to TRBJ2-6; a possible D gene is TRBD1 (5 bases). CDR3 protein: CASSLGTGGSGANVLTF. CDR3 nucleotides: TGCGCCAGCAGCTTAGGCACAGGCGGCTCTGGGGCCAACGTCCTGACTTTC.